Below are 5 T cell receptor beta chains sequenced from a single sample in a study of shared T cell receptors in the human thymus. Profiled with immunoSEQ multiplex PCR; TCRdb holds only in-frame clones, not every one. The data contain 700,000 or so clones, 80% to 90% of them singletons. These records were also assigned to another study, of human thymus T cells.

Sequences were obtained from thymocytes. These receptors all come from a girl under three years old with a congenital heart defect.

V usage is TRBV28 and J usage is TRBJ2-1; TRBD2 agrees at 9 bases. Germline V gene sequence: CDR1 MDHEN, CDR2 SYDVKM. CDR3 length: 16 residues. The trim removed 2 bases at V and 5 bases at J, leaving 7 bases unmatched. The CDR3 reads CASSLGLAGTNNEQFF. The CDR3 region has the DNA TGTGCCAGCAGTTTAGGTCTAGCGGGGACCAACAATGAGCAGTTCTTC.

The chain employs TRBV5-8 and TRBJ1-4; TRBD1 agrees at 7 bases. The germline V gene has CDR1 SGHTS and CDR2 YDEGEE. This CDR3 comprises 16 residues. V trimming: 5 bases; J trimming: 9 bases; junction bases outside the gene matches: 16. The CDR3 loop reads CASSCNLTGTWKKLFF. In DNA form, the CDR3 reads TGTGCCAGCAGTTGTAACCTGACAGGGACTTGGAAAAAACTGTTTTTT.

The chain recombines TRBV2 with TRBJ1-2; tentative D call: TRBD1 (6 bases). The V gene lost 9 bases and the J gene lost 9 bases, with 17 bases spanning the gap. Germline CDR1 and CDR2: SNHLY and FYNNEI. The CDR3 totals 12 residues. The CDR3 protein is CARDRGQRRYTF. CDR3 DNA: TGTGCCAGAGACCGAGGACAGAGGCGCTACACCTTC. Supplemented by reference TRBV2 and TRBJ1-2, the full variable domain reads EPEVTQTPSHQVTQMGQEVILRCVPISNHLYFYWYRQILGQKVEFLVSFYNNEISEKSEIFDDQFSVERPDGSNFTLKIRSTKLEDSAMYFCARDRGQRRYTFGSGTRLTVV.

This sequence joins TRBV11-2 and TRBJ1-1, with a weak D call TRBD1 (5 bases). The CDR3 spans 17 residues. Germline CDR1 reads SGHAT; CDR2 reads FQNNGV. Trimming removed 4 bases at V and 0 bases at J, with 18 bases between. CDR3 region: CASSYVTEQQMNTEAFF. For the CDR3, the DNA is TGTGCCAGCAGCTATGTGACAGAACAACAAATGAACACTGAAGCTTTCTTT.

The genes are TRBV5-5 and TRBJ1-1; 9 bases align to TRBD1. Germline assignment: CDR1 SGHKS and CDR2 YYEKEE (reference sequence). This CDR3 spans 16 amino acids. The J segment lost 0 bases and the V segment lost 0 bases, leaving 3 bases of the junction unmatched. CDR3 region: CASSLAGTGLNTEAFF. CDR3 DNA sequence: TGTGCCAGCAGCTTGGCGGGGACAGGGTTGAACACTGAAGCTTTCTTT.